These 32 T cell receptor beta chains share one sample of origin, sequenced in a study of Tregs in tolerant kidney transplant recipients. Profiling relied on immunoSEQ multiplex PCR, and the TCRdb table lists in-frame clones only, not all of them. Of under 100,000 clones in the sample, around 90% were seen once. Sample: CD8+ T cells from blood. These receptors were collected from a human donor in good health.

The J gene is TRBJ2-7, the V gene TRBV5-6, with D perhaps TRBD1 or TRBD2 (5 bases each). Deletions cut 0 bases from V and 0 bases from J, with 13 bases between. CDR3 length: 16 residues. Germline loops: CDR1 SGHDT, CDR2 YYEEEE. The CDR3: CASSLEPGRSSYEQYF. In nucleotides, the CDR3 is TGTGCCAGCAGCTTGGAACCGGGACGGAGCTCCTACGAGCAGTACTTC.

J is TRBJ1-2 and V is TRBV5-1, with 8 bases fitting TRBD1. V lost 3 bases and J lost 0; bases outside the gene matches: 4. CDR3 size: 15 residues. From germline, CDR1 is SGHRS and CDR2 YFSETQ. CDR3 DNA sequence: TGCGCCAGCAGCTCAACAGGGGGGTCTAACTATGGCTACACCTTC. Translation gives CASSSTGGSNYGYTF. Using reference TRBV5-1 and TRBJ1-2 for the parts outside the CDR3, the full variable domain is KAGVTQTPRYLIKTRGQQVTLSCSPISGHRSVSWYQQTPGQGLQFLFEYFSETQRNKGNFPGRFSGRQFSNSRSEMNVSTLELGDSALYLCASSSTGGSNYGYTFGSGTRLTVV.

The chain carries TRBV27 and TRBJ2-7; D is unclear. The germline V gene encodes CDR1 MNHEY and CDR2 SMNVEV (reference sequence). CDR3 length: 10 residues. Trimming shortened V by 11 bases and J by 1 base, and 6 bases separated the two germline ends. Written as DNA, the CDR3 is TGTGCCGCCGGGTCCTACGAGCAGTACTTC. It is translated as CAAGSYEQYF.

The genes are TRBV7-9 and TRBJ2-5; 10 bases are shared with TRBD2. The V gene end was trimmed by 1 base and the J gene end by 1 base; junction bases not matched to a gene: 6. CDR1 and CDR2 from the germline V gene are SEHNR and FQNEAQ (reference sequence). The CDR3 runs 17 residues. CDR3 sequence: CASSLERLAGAQETQYF. The CDR3 region has the DNA TGTGCCAGCAGCTTAGAGAGGCTAGCGGGGGCCCAAGAGACCCAGTACTTC.

The CDR3 reads CASSLGSTAANEKLFF. DNA of the CDR3: TGTGCCAGCAGCTTAGGATCGACAGCAGCTAATGAAAAACTGTTTTTT. The chain combines TRBV11-3 with TRBJ1-4, with a weak D call TRBD1 (5 bases). Germline lookup yields CDR1 SGHNT and CDR2 YENEEA. CDR3 length: 16 residues. Trimming removed 1 base from V and 3 bases from J, with 12 bases in between.

The gene calls are TRBV14 and TRBJ2-7; perhaps D is TRBD1 or TRBD2 (5 bases each). V was pared by 3 bases and J by 4 bases, with 16 bases between. The CDR3 length is 15 residues. Per germline, CDR1 SGHDN and CDR2 FVKESK. DNA of the CDR3: TGTGCCAGCAGCCACGGGGCCGTTTTTATTTACGAGCAGTACTTC. Protein sequence: CASSHGAVFIYEQYF.

The rearrangement uses TRBV30 and TRBJ1-1; D remains ambiguous. The CDR3 contains 13 residues. CDR1 is GTSNPN, CDR2 SVGIG, per germline (reference sequence). The germline V and J ends were trimmed by 5 bases and 2 bases, with 12 bases remaining between them. Here the CDR3 DNA reads TGTGCCTGGGATATGACTGGAAACACTGAAGCTTTCTTT. Amino acids: CAWDMTGNTEAFF.

The chain employs TRBV27 and TRBJ2-7; a possible D gene is TRBD1 (6 bases). The CDR3 spans 14 residues. Per the germline V gene, CDR1 is MNHEY and CDR2 is SMNVEV (reference sequence). Trimming removed 5 bases from V and 3 bases from J, with 14 bases in between. CDR3 amino acids: CASSPRGLHYEQYF. In nucleotides, the CDR3 is TGTGCCAGCAGTCCCAGGGGCTTGCACTACGAGCAGTACTTC.

V and J are TRBV27 and TRBJ2-7, with no clear D. Germline CDR1 is MNHEY and CDR2 is SMNVEV (reference sequence). V was clipped by 0 bases and J by 2 bases, with 11 bases between them. The CDR3 length is 15 residues. CDR3 nucleotides: TGTGCCAGCAGTTTATCCCCTACTAATACCTACGAGCAGTACTTC. Protein: CASSLSPTNTYEQYF.

The chain employs TRBV6-5 and TRBJ2-4, with TRBD2 matching 7 bases. Trimming removed 2 bases from V and 7 bases from J; junction bases left unmatched: 2. Germline V CDR1 and CDR2: MNHEY, SVGAGI. The CDR3 covers 13 residues. The CDR3 DNA sequence: TGTGCCAGCAGTTACCAGGGAGGGAACATTCAGTACTTC. The encoded protein is CASSYQGGNIQYF.

This chain uses TRBV13 with TRBJ2-7; the match to TRBD2 covers 7 bases. Germline V gene data show CDR1 as PRHDT and CDR2 as FYEKMQ (reference sequence). After removal of 4 bases from V and 3 bases from J, the junction contained 12 bases not matched to a gene. This CDR3 is built from 16 residues. In DNA form, the CDR3 reads TGTGCCAGCAGCTCGAGAGAGGCCGGGAGGAACTACGAGCAGTACTTC. Translated: CASSSREAGRNYEQYF.

The chain combines TRBV14 with TRBJ1-1; D unclear. CDR3 size: 12 residues. Germline V CDR1 and CDR2: SGHDN, FVKESK. V was pared by 2 bases and J by 6 bases, with 7 bases between. DNA of the CDR3: TGTGCCAGCAGCCAAAGAATGTCTGAAGCTTTCTTT. This sequence encodes CASSQRMSEAFF.

The genes are TRBV10-1 and TRBJ2-4, with unresolved D. With 3 bases removed from V and 9 bases from J, the gap between germline ends came to 21 bases. Germline CDR1 and CDR2: WNHNN and SYGVQD (reference sequence). The CDR3 is 16 residues long. CDR3 residues: CASSDPQTRGVGIQYF. CDR3 DNA: TGCGCCAGCAGTGATCCCCAGACCCGCGGAGTTGGCATTCAGTACTTC.

The J gene is TRBJ2-3, the V gene TRBV27; 12 bases are a match to TRBD2. The CDR3 consists of 16 residues. Germline values: CDR1 MNHEY, CDR2 SMNVEV (reference sequence). V gave up 5 bases and J gave up 4 bases; unmatched junction bases: 7. CDR3 DNA sequence: TGTGCCAGCAGTCCCCTACTAGCGGGAGGTCCAGATACGCAGTATTTT. It encodes CASSPLLAGGPDTQYF.

The chain carries TRBV27 and TRBJ2-7; 7 bases line up with TRBD1. Germline assignment: CDR1 MNHEY and CDR2 SMNVEV (reference sequence). The CDR3 loop spans 14 amino acids. V lost 2 bases, J lost 4 bases, and 5 bases stayed unmatched. As DNA, the CDR3 is TGTGCCAGCAGTTTAAATTTACAGGGGTACGAGCAGTACTTC. It translates to CASSLNLQGYEQYF.

The rearrangement uses TRBV2 and TRBJ2-7; TRBD2 matches at 8 bases. V lost 3 bases, J lost 4 bases, and 8 bases stayed unmatched. This CDR3 has 15 amino acids. Germline CDR1 reads SNHLY; CDR2 reads FYNNEI. The CDR3 DNA follows: TGTGCCAGCAGTGACTGGCGGGGGGATTTATACGAGCAGTACTTC. It codes for CASSDWRGDLYEQYF.

The gene calls are TRBV7-6 and TRBJ2-3; TRBD2 matches 11 bases. This CDR3 has 17 amino acids. The V and J ends lost 1 base and 4 bases, in that order; junction bases with no gene match: 7. The germline V gene has CDR1 SGHVS and CDR2 FNYEAQ. CDR3 loop: CASSLVLAGGGSDTQYF. The CDR3 nucleotides read TGTGCCAGCAGCTTAGTCCTAGCGGGGGGAGGGTCAGATACGCAGTATTTT.

The gene calls are TRBV29-1 and TRBJ1-1, with D perhaps matching TRBD1 (5 bases). Germline assignment: CDR1 SQVTM and CDR2 ANQGSEA. V shed 5 bases and J shed 4 bases, with 20 bases lying between them. The CDR3 extends over 15 amino acids. The CDR3 nucleotides are TGCAGCGTTACCCTTCCGACAGTCCTCGGCACTGAAGCTTTCTTT. Protein: CSVTLPTVLGTEAFF.

The genes are TRBV13 and TRBJ2-2, with 11 bases aligning to TRBD2. Germline V gives CDR1 PRHDT, CDR2 FYEKMQ (reference sequence). CDR3 length equals 16 residues. V lost 7 bases and J lost 6; bases outside the gene matches: 10. The CDR3 nucleotides are TGTGCCAGCACCAGACTTACTAGCGGGAGATCCGGGGAGCTGTTTTTT. As protein: CASTRLTSGRSGELFF.

This chain joins TRBV9 and TRBJ1-1; TRBD1 is a possible D gene (6 bases). The V gene's germline CDR1 is SGDLS and CDR2 YYNGEE. The CDR3 is 14 amino acids. Between the trimmed V and J ends, which lost 4 bases and 2 bases, there was a span of 12 bases. The CDR3: CASSLGTPNTEAFF. DNA for the CDR3: TGTGCCAGCAGCCTAGGGACACCTAACACTGAAGCTTTCTTT. The full variable domain, in which reference TRBV9 and TRBJ1-1 provide the parts outside the CDR3, is DSGVTQTPKHLITATGQRVTLRCSPRSGDLSVYWYQQSLDQGLQFLIQYYNGEERAKGNILERFSAQQFPDLHSELNLSSLELGDSALYFCASSLGTPNTEAFFGQGTRLTVV.

This chain links TRBV6-5 with TRBJ2-7; 8 bases are a match to TRBD1. CDR3 size: 14 residues. Germline-derived CDR1 and CDR2 are MNHEY and SVGAGI. V was pared by 5 bases and J by 0 bases, with 3 bases of the junction left unmatched. CDR3 DNA: TGTGCCAGCAGTCACGGACAGGGCTCCTACGAGCAGTACTTC. Its protein is CASSHGQGSYEQYF.

The chain carries TRBV10-3 and TRBJ2-7; the match to TRBD2 covers 7 bases. Germline CDR1 is ENHRY and CDR2 is SYGVKD. V lost 2 bases to trimming and J lost 1 base; unmatched junction nucleotides: 11. This CDR3 has 17 residues. The CDR3 loop reads CAISEPVGEGLSYEQYF. The CDR3 region has the DNA TGTGCCATCAGTGAGCCCGTCGGGGAGGGTCTATCCTACGAGCAGTACTTC.

The count of this clone is one. The gene calls are TRBV25-1 and TRBJ2-5; D ambiguous. V gave up 1 base and J gave up 3 bases, with 12 bases separating them. CDR1 and CDR2 from the germline V gene are MGHDK and SYGVNS. This CDR3 spans 15 amino acids. This CDR3 is CASSELKGFEETQYF. CDR3 DNA sequence: TGTGCCAGCAGTGAATTGAAGGGTTTCGAAGAGACCCAGTACTTC. The entire variable domain, with the rest obtained from reference TRBV25-1 and TRBJ2-5, is as follows: EADIYQTPRYLVIGTGKKITLECSQTMGHDKMYWYQQDPGMELHLIHYSYGVNSTEKGDLSSESTVSRIRTEHFPLTLESARPSHTSQYLCASSELKGFEETQYFGPGTRLLVL.

The V gene is TRBV5-1, the J gene TRBJ2-7; TRBD2 matches at 14 bases. This CDR3 is 19 amino acids long. V shed 1 base, J shed 3 bases, and the junction held 12 bases outside the gene matches. Germline values: CDR1 SGHRS, CDR2 YFSETQ. In DNA form, the CDR3 reads TGCGCCAGCAGCTTGAGGTGGGGACTAGCGGGAGCTGGGGGCTACGAGCAGTACTTC. This sequence encodes CASSLRWGLAGAGGYEQYF.

This clone was picked up one time. The chain links TRBV2 to TRBJ2-7, with 8 bases aligning to TRBD2. The CDR3 covers 14 residues. The V gene's germline CDR1 is SNHLY and CDR2 FYNNEI. The ends lost 2 bases at V and 4 bases at J; junction bases unmatched: 4. The CDR3 nucleotides are TGTGCCAGCAGTGAACCCGGGAGGGGGTACGAGCAGTACTTC. Protein sequence: CASSEPGRGYEQYF.

This clone has a handful of counts. The rearrangement uses TRBV27 and TRBJ1-2, with D maybe TRBD1 (6 bases). This CDR3 has 13 residues. Trimming took off 6 bases at V and 4 bases at J, with 12 bases between the two ends. The germline V gene encodes CDR1 MNHEY and CDR2 SMNVEV (reference sequence). Here the CDR3 DNA reads TGTGCCAGCAGCCTTCAGGGGATCTATGGCTACACCTTC. It is translated as CASSLQGIYGYTF.

This clone was detected once. This rearrangement joins TRBV5-8 to TRBJ2-7, with 7 nucleotides matching TRBD2. Germline V lookup: CDR1 SGHTS, CDR2 YDEGEE. The CDR3 consists of 17 residues. V was pared by 4 bases and J by 2 bases, with 15 bases of the junction left unmatched. The CDR3 DNA follows: TGTGCCAGCAGCGAGGCAGCGGGGAGACCGGGGGCCTACGAGCAGTACTTC. This gives the protein CASSEAAGRPGAYEQYF.

The chain uses TRBV9 and TRBJ2-7; the match to TRBD1 covers 10 bases. The CDR3 is 14 amino acids. After removal of 0 bases from V and 5 bases from J, the junction contained 2 bases not matched to a gene. Per germline, CDR1 SGDLS and CDR2 YYNGEE. The CDR3 coding sequence is TGTGCCAGCAGCGTAGGAGGGACAGGGGACGAGCAGTACTTC. Translation: CASSVGGTGDEQYF.

J is TRBJ2-3 and V is TRBV11-3; a weak D match, TRBD1 (5 bases). CDR3 length: 13 amino acids. In germline, CDR1 is SGHNT, CDR2 YENEEA. Trimming removed 4 bases from V and 4 bases from J, with 9 bases in between. The CDR3 here is CASSSATADTQYF. In DNA form, the CDR3 reads TGTGCCAGCAGCTCCGCGACAGCAGATACGCAGTATTTT.

The chain combines TRBV6-6 with TRBJ1-4; TRBD1 might be the D (5 bases). This CDR3 is 16 amino acids long. The V gene's germline CDR1 is MNHNY and CDR2 SVGAGI (reference sequence). V dropped 2 bases and J dropped 7 bases, with 17 bases sitting between them. The chain's CDR3 is CASSYTLGRVGEKLFF. The CDR3 DNA reads TGTGCCAGCAGTTACACTTTGGGCAGGGTGGGTGAAAAACTGTTTTTT.

J is TRBJ2-2 and V is TRBV29-1; TRBD2 is a possible D gene (5 bases). This CDR3 has 13 amino acids. Germline values: CDR1 SQVTM, CDR2 ANQGSEA. Trimming pared 2 bases from V and 5 bases from J, leaving 9 bases between. CDR3 protein: CSVESPGTGELFF. The CDR3 nucleotides are TGCAGCGTTGAATCCCCGGGGACCGGGGAGCTGTTTTTT.

This chain uses TRBV7-2 with TRBJ2-5; 11 positions match TRBD2. The germline CDR1 and CDR2 sequences are SGHTA and FQGNSA. CDR3 length equals 17 residues. V was pared by 0 bases and J by 11 bases, with 14 bases of the junction left unmatched. CDR3 nucleotide sequence: TGTGCCAGCAGCTTAGCGACTAGCGGGAAAGAAATGCGGGAGCAGTACTTC. Its protein product is CASSLATSGKEMREQYF.